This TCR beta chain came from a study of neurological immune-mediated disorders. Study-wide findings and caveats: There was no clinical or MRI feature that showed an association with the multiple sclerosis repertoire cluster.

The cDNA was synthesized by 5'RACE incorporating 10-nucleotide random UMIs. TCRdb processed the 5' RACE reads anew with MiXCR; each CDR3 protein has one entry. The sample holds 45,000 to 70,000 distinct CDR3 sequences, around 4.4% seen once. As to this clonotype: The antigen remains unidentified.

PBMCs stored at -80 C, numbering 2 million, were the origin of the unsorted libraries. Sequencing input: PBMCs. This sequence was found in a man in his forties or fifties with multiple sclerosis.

The CDR3 bases are TGTGCCACCGGGGGTTGGGGCGAGAACACCGGGGAGCTGTTTTTT. It is translated as CATGGWGENTGELFF. V gene TRBV15 combines with J gene TRBJ2-2, with D perhaps assigned TRBD1 or TRBD2 (5 bases each). CDR3 length: 15 residues. The germline CDR1 and CDR2 sequences are LNHNV and YYDKDF (reference sequence). Trimming removed 8 bases from V and 1 base from J, with 14 bases in between.